These 11 T cell receptor beta chains share one sample of origin, sequenced in a study of cytomegalovirus exposure and HLA in healthy donors. Some clones are missing from TCRdb's copy, which holds only in-frame ones; the method was immunoSEQ multiplex PCR. The repertoire holds about 160,000 clones, roughly 89% seen once, with 10% in the top ten. The material sequenced was PBMCs. Every receptor here comes from a young woman in good health and CMV-seropositive.

In its sample, this clone was seen once. V is TRBV4-1 and J is TRBJ2-1; D is uncertain. This CDR3 contains 12 residues. The germline V and J ends were trimmed by 2 bases and 9 bases, with 8 bases remaining between them. Germline-derived CDR1 and CDR2 are MGHRA and YSYEKL. CDR3 nucleotides: TGCGCCAGCAGCCAAATTGGCGGTGAGCAGTTCTTC. Translated, it gives CASSQIGGEQFF.

The V and J genes are TRBV19 and TRBJ2-7; TRBD1 aligns across 9 bases. Looked up from germline, CDR1 is LNHDA and CDR2 is SQIVND (reference sequence). This CDR3 has 15 residues. V was clipped by 6 bases and J by 6 bases; unmatched bases: 12. CDR3 bases: TGTGCCAGTAGCGGAGGGGCGGGACAGGGCGCCGAGCAGTACTTC. This codes for CASSGGAGQGAEQYF.

In nucleotides, the CDR3 is TGTGCCAGCAGCTCAGATTACCGTCACGAAGCTTTCTTT. Translated: CASSSDYRHEAFF. The V gene is TRBV7-2, the J gene TRBJ1-1, with D uncertain. CDR1 SGHTA and CDR2 FQGNSA come from the germline V gene. The CDR3 sequence is 13 residues long. With 4 bases removed from V and 8 bases from J, the gap between germline ends came to 14 bases.

This clone appeared a few times. The V and J genes are TRBV7-8 and TRBJ1-2; D is possibly TRBD1 (6 bases). V was trimmed by 7 bases and J by 4 bases, leaving 16 bases between them. The length of the CDR3 is 14 residues. CDR1 is SGHVS and CDR2 is FQNEAQ in the germline V gene. The CDR3 sequence is CASTPRTEIYGYTF. The CDR3 DNA reads TGTGCCAGCACCCCTCGGACAGAGATCTATGGCTACACCTTC.

The chain carries TRBV5-1 and TRBJ1-4; 10 bases are shared with TRBD1. The CDR3 runs to 13 residues. Germline V CDR1 and CDR2: SGHRS, YFSETQ. Trimming removed 7 bases from V and 4 bases from J; junction bases left unmatched: 1. As DNA, the CDR3 is TGCGCCAGCGGGACAGGGGTTAATGAAAAACTGTTTTTT. Its translation is CASGTGVNEKLFF. Complete variable domain (other parts from reference TRBV5-1 and TRBJ1-4): KAGVTQTPRYLIKTRGQQVTLSCSPISGHRSVSWYQQTPGQGLQFLFEYFSETQRNKGNFPGRFSGRQFSNSRSEMNVSTLELGDSALYLCASGTGVNEKLFFGSGTQLSVL.

V and J are TRBV27 and TRBJ2-2; 9 bases align to TRBD2. With V trimmed by 2 bases and J by 4 bases, 8 bases remained unmatched. CDR1 MNHEY and CDR2 SMNVEV come from the germline V gene (reference sequence). This CDR3 region has 17 residues. The CDR3, as DNA: TGTGCCAGCAGTTTAATTTCCCTAGCGGGAATCACCGGGGAGCTGTTTTTT. It yields the protein CASSLISLAGITGELFF.

The chain couples TRBV6-6 to TRBJ1-2; D is ambiguous. The V and J ends lost 6 bases and 1 base respectively, with 9 bases between them. The CDR3 is made up of 13 amino acids. Germline CDR1 is MNHNY and CDR2 is SVGAGI (reference sequence). The CDR3 nucleotides are TGTGCCAGCAGCCGCGCGCTTAACTATGGCTACACCTTC. This encodes CASSRALNYGYTF.

The chain is built from TRBV15 and TRBJ2-2; possibly TRBD2 for D (5 bases). V was clipped by 2 bases and J by 6 bases, with 16 bases between them. The length of the CDR3 is 16 residues. In germline, CDR1 is LNHNV, CDR2 YYDKDF (reference sequence). For the CDR3, the DNA is TGTGCCACCAGCAGAAATAAAGGGAGCGGTGCCGGGGAGCTGTTTTTT. Translated: CATSRNKGSGAGELFF.

This sequence joins TRBV5-1 and TRBJ2-2; D is perhaps TRBD1 (6 bases). CDR1 and CDR2 from the germline V gene are SGHRS and YFSETQ. This CDR3 region has 15 residues. V lost 0 bases and J lost 4, with 10 bases in between. The CDR3 is CASSLEGGATGELFF. The CDR3, as DNA: TGCGCCAGCAGCTTGGAAGGGGGAGCCACCGGGGAGCTGTTTTTT.

This chain connects TRBV27 to TRBJ1-2, with D perhaps TRBD1 (5 bases). V lost 0 bases and J lost 6, with 14 bases in between. Germline CDR1 is MNHEY and CDR2 is SMNVEV (reference sequence). The CDR3 extends over 15 amino acids. This chain's CDR3 is CASSLSVGGLDGYTF. The DNA for the CDR3 is TGTGCCAGCAGTTTATCGGTGGGGGGTTTGGATGGCTACACCTTC.

The J gene is TRBJ2-7, the V gene TRBV11-3, with TRBD2 as a possible D gene (5 bases). V lost 4 bases and J lost 2, with 15 bases in between. This CDR3 has 15 amino acids. Germline assignment: CDR1 SGHNT and CDR2 YENEEA. CDR3 nucleotide sequence: TGTGCCAGCAGCTCGCGGACTCAAACTCCCTACGAGCAGTACTTC. It codes for CASSSRTQTPYEQYF. The full variable domain, rest sourced from reference TRBV11-3 and TRBJ2-7, is EAGVVQSPRYKIIEKKQPVAFWCNPISGHNTLYWYLQNLGQGPELLIRYENEEAVDDSQLPKDRFSAERLKGVDSTLKIQPAELGDSAVYLCASSSRTQTPYEQYFGPGTRLTVT.